The 7 T cell receptor beta chains given below trace back to one sample, sequenced in a study of CD8 T cells in Susac syndrome. RNA, at about 0.45 to 1 ug, was reverse transcribed with random hexamers. TCRdb re-called the immunoSEQ multiplex PCR reads with MiXCR, one entry per CDR3 protein. The sample yields more than 110,000 distinct CDR3 sequences, just under 95% seen once. The sample taken for sequencing was CD4+ T cells from PBMCs. The receptors here all came from a human donor with Susac syndrome.

This clonotype showed up just once. The V and J genes are TRBV4-3 and TRBJ1-1; D gene ambiguous. In germline, CDR1 is LGHNA, CDR2 YSLEER. V was cut by 3 bases and J by 6 bases, with 11 bases left in between. CDR3 length equals 13 residues. CDR3 bases: TGCGCCAGCAGCCAGGTAGCTAGGGCTGAAGCTTTCTTT. Amino acid sequence: CASSQVARAEAFF.

The V and J genes are TRBV9 and TRBJ2-1, with unresolved D. With 0 bases removed from V and 3 bases from J, the gap between germline ends came to 7 bases. This CDR3 contains 14 residues. Germline CDR1 reads SGDLS; CDR2 reads YYNGEE. The CDR3 DNA sequence: TGTGCCAGCAGCGTAGCCCCAATCTACAATGAGCAGTTCTTC. Translation gives CASSVAPIYNEQFF.

The V and J genes are TRBV7-2 and TRBJ2-1; TRBD2 matches 10 bases. After removal of 5 bases from V and 9 bases from J, the junction contained 10 bases not matched to a gene. This CDR3 is 15 amino acids long. Looked up from germline, CDR1 is SGHTA and CDR2 is FQGNSA. CDR3 coding DNA: TGTGCCAGCAGCCCTTGGAGCGGGGGGGCTGGTGAGCAGTTCTTC. Translating it yields CASSPWSGGAGEQFF.

The genes are TRBV6-5 and TRBJ2-1, with D tentatively TRBD1 (6 bases). CDR1 is MNHEY, CDR2 SVGAGI, per germline. This CDR3 region has 13 residues. Between the trimmed V and J ends, which lost 6 bases and 9 bases, there was a span of 15 bases. The CDR3 sequence: CASSVAGVGEQFF. CDR3 in DNA: TGTGCCAGCAGCGTAGCAGGGGTAGGTGAGCAGTTCTTC.

The V gene is TRBV20-1, the J gene TRBJ2-4, with 7 nucleotides matching TRBD1. The CDR3 has 15 residues. Germline loops: CDR1 DFQATT, CDR2 SNEGSKA (reference sequence). V shed 0 bases and J 6 bases; nucleotides not matched to a gene: 8. CDR3 sequence (DNA): TGCAGTGCTAGAGATTTGCGAGGGGACAGAAACATTCAGTACTTC. This encodes CSARDLRGDRNIQYF.

This chain links TRBV7-8 with TRBJ2-5; 8 bases agree with TRBD1. J was trimmed by 5 bases and V by 5 bases; bases with no gene match: 13. Germline V gene sequence: CDR1 SGHVS, CDR2 FQNEAQ. This CDR3 region has 16 residues. CDR3: CASSRFHGTGGETQYF. CDR3 DNA sequence: TGTGCCAGCAGCCGATTCCACGGTACAGGGGGGGAGACCCAGTACTTC.

This sequence joins TRBV20-1 and TRBJ2-5; 12 bases agree with TRBD2. From germline, CDR1 is DFQATT and CDR2 SNEGSKA (reference sequence). The CDR3 consists of 18 residues. Trimming at V came to 1 base and at J to 2 bases, leaving 11 bases not matched to a gene. The CDR3 sequence is CSARAMGRGLAGQETQYF. CDR3 DNA: TGCAGTGCTAGAGCCATGGGTCGAGGACTAGCGGGGCAAGAGACCCAGTACTTC.